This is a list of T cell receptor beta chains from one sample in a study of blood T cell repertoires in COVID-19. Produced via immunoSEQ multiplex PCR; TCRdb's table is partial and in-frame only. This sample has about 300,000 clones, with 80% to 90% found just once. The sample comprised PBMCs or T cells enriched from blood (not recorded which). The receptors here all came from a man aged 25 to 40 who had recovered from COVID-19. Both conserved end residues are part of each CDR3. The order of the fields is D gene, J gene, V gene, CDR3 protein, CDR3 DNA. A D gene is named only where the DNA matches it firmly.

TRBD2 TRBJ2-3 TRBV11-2 CASSLSGSQDTQYF TGTGCCAGCAGCCTTAGCGGGTCCCAGGATACGCAGTATTTT
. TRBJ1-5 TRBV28 CASILDSSNQPQHF .
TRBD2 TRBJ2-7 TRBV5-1 CASSSLAGGSVYEQYF TGCGCCAGCAGCTCCCTAGCGGGAGGGTCTGTGTACGAGCAGTACTTC
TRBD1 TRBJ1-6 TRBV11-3 CASSQGGRGSPLHF TGTGCCAGCAGCCAAGGGGGCCGGGGGTCACCCCTCCACTTT
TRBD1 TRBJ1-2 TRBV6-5 CASSYNGIAGGDGYTF TGTGCCAGCAGTTATAATGGGATCGCAGGGGGCGATGGCTACACCTTC
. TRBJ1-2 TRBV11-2 CASSLSDRTNYGYTF TGTGCCAGCAGCTTGTCAGACAGGACGAACTATGGCTACACCTTC
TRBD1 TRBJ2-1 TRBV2 CASSFTGGTNNEQFF TGTGCCAGCAGTTTCACAGGGGGGACGAACAATGAGCAGTTCTTC
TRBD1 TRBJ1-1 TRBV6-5 CASSQGAGTEAFF TGTGCCAGCAGTCAGGGGGCCGGGACTGAAGCTTTCTTT
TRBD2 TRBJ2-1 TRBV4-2 CASSAREGLYNEQFF TGTGCCAGCAGTGCTCGGGAGGGCCTCTACAATGAGCAGTTCTTC
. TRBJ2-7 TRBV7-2 CASSSTRDSYEQYF TGTGCCAGCAGCTCCACTAGAGATTCCTACGAGCAGTACTTC
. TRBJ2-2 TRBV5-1 CASSFSVNTGELFF TGCGCCAGCAGCTTCTCAGTAAACACCGGGGAGCTGTTTTTT
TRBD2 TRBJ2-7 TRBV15 CATSRDQLAGYEQYF TGTGCCACCAGCAGAGATCAACTAGCGGGGTACGAGCAGTACTTC
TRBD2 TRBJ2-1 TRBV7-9 CASSPPGGGNIYNEQFF TGTGCCAGCAGCCCCCCGGGGGGAGGGAATATCTACAATGAGCAGTTCTTC
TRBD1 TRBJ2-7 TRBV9 CASSAVGTAHPYEQYF TGTGCCAGCAGCGCAGTAGGGACAGCTCACCCTTACGAGCAGTACTTC
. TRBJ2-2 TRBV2 CASSGSREGGTGELFF TGTGCCAGCAGTGGGTCTCGAGAGGGGGGGACCGGGGAGCTGTTTTTT
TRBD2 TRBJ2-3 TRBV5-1 CASSFWREKRNTQYF TGCGCCAGCAGCTTTTGGCGGGAGAAAAGGAATACGCAGTATTTT